This T cell receptor (beta chain) was recovered during a study of molecular identifiers for immune sequencing clone quantification (dated by TCRdb to between 2018 and 2020). Turning to the overall study: For a replicate experiment, RNA from roughly 18,000 or 92,000 naive CD8 T cells was divided into five aliquots, of which four were sequenced. This methods study used CD8 T cells to benchmark TCR RNA copy counting and molecular-identifier clustering-based TCR repertoire sequencing (MIDCIRS). The paper as a whole reports these results and caveats: Modeling gave about 3.3 recovered TCR RNA copies per cell versus around 9.9 by digital PCR, implying approximately 30% capture efficiency. Identical TCR molecules sharing a barcode could cause highly expanded clone sizes to be underestimated. Without barcode sub-clustering, chimeric consensus sequences inflated TCR diversity; chimeras reached as high as 47%. Naive libraries contained spiked-in Jurkat TCR RNA (roughly 10 copies' worth), which is not part of the donor repertoire. In CMV-specific effector cells, over 99% of molecules were held by clones above 20 RNA copies, whereas under 1% of molecules were held by such clones in naive cells. Spiked-in Jurkat TCR RNA equivalent to a single cell was reported to be detectable even among one million naive CD8 T cells.

This clonotype was recorded at least ten times. There is no known antigen for this receptor. No much larger clone is present one base from it, and per-base qualities are unavailable. CDR1 MGHRA and CDR2 YSYEKL were looked up in the germline V gene. The CDR3 goes from the cysteine to the phenylalanine over 16 residues. Only the CDR3 region is kept as DNA, spanning 48 bases read in frame from base 1. V and J are truncated by 0 bases and 0 bases respectively, leaving an intervening sequence of 11 bases. Library preparation used PCR. The sequencer listed for this sample is Illumina HiSeq 4000. Preparation of bulk TCR libraries followed a previously described approach, with the TCR primers listed in Table S5. Purification of total RNA was performed with the Qiagen AllPrep DNA/RNA kit. Reads from multiple sequencing runs of the same library were pooled before analysis. Per the original workflow: Only reads with exact TCR constant sequence were kept, trimmed to 150 nt, and grouped by their 12-nt molecular barcodes. Within each barcode group, reads were sub-clustered at a 15% Levenshtein threshold, and quality-weighted consensus sequences were built per RNA molecule. Non-functional sequences were excluded, and lower-count sequences lying one edit away from another sequence were also excluded. Barcode sub-clusters with fewer than 20% of the maximum read count were removed, based on fitting two negative binomial distributions. TCRdb passed the public sequencing reads through fastp at Q25 and MiXCR, retaining productive beta sequences. Each entry is one CDR3 protein sequence, shown with its most common DNA and genes. What appears here as the V and J calls and clone size reflects TCRdb's work, not the paper's. The sample records about 54,000 distinct CDR3 sequences, under 30% of which are singletons. The ten largest clonotypes hold 1.5% to 2% of the sample.

Naive CD8 T cell libraries were made from around 18,000 to 910,000 sorted cells using 10%, 30% or 50% of purified RNA. Naive CD8 T cells were FACS-sorted as CD8+CD4-CCR7+CD45RA+ on a BD FACSAria II into RLT Plus buffer. To test detection sensitivity, Jurkat RNA equivalent to nine to ten TCR copies was spiked into samples of roughly 18,000-1,100,000 naive CD8 T cells. Enrichment of CD8 T cells was performed with RosetteSep CD8+ T Cell Enrichment Cocktail and Ficoll-Paque, after which ACK red cell lysis was carried out. The sequence came from a human donor in good health. Some libraries in this study had Jurkat cell RNA spiked in. Specimen: naive CD8+ T cells from blood, with Jurkat cell RNA spiked in. This specimen's cell subset or site label, per the study, means: FACS-sorted CD8+CD4-CCR7+CD45RA+ naive T cells. Recombination joined TRBV4-1 with TRBJ1-1; the D gene assignment is ambiguous. In nucleotide form, the sequence is TGCGCCAGCAGCCAAGAAGTTGAGGAGCTGAACACTGAAGCTTTCTTT. Translated, this is CASSQEVEELNTEAFF.